These T cell receptor beta chains were read from a single sample in a study of cytomegalovirus exposure and HLA in healthy donors. Assay used: immunoSEQ multiplex PCR; TCRdb lists only in-frame clones, some missing. The ten top clones account for roughly 1.2%, within a sample of 220,000 or so clones. Sequencing was carried out using PBMCs. The source is a girl aged 2-10 years in good health and CMV-seropositive. The CDR3 runs from the conserved cysteine through the conserved F or W. The order of the fields is J gene, D gene, V gene, CDR3 protein, CDR3 DNA. A D gene is named only where the DNA matches it firmly.

TRBJ2-2	-	TRBV11-3	CASSLDFGGNTGELFF	TGTGCCAGCAGCTTAGATTTCGGGGGGAACACCGGGGAGCTGTTTTTT
TRBJ1-2	TRBD1	TRBV25-1	CASSFGTGRDYTF	TGTGCCAGCAGTTTCGGGACAGGGCGAGACTACACCTTC
TRBJ1-1	TRBD1	TRBV19	CASSKGAGFSQNGAFF	TGTGCCAGTAGTAAGGGGGCAGGGTTTTCTCAAAATGGAGCTTTCTTT
TRBJ2-2	TRBD1	TRBV2	CASSADRGLWGGELFF	TGTGCCAGCAGTGCGGACAGGGGGCTGTGGGGCGGGGAGCTGTTTTTT
TRBJ2-3	-	TRBV6-5	CASSSSWGADTQYF	TGTGCCAGCAGTTCCTCCTGGGGGGCAGATACGCAGTATTTT
TRBJ2-3	-	TRBV7-2	CASSPDYPDTQYF	TGTGCCAGCAGCCCAGACTATCCCGATACGCAGTATTTT
TRBJ1-1	-	TRBV5-1	CASSNLQTPSMNTEAFF	TGCGCCAGCAGCAACCTTCAGACACCATCCATGAACACTGAAGCTTTCTTT
TRBJ2-7	-	TRBV6-6	CAGEERDNPSYEQYF	TGTGCCGGCGAGGAACGGGACAACCCCTCCTACGAGCAGTACTTC
TRBJ2-1	TRBD1	TRBV6-1	CASSARDRVDEQFF	TGTGCCAGCAGTGCCCGGGACAGGGTCGATGAACAGTTCTTC
TRBJ2-7	-	TRBV18	CASSRPSVSSYEQYF	TGTGCCAGCTCACGACCTAGCGTAAGCTCCTACGAGCAGTACTTC
TRBJ2-1	TRBD1	TRBV27	CASRWTGVNEQFF	TGTGCCAGCAGATGGACAGGCGTCAATGAGCAGTTCTTC
TRBJ2-2	-	TRBV29-1	CSVEGESNTGELFF	TGCAGCGTTGAAGGCGAAAGTAACACCGGGGAGCTGTTTTTT
TRBJ2-1	TRBD1	TRBV7-9	CASSSYRGSSYNEQFF	TGTGCCAGCAGCTCTTACAGGGGAAGCTCCTACAATGAGCAGTTCTTC
TRBJ2-2	TRBD2	TRBV27	CASSFRLAGENTGELFF	TGTGCCAGCAGTTTTCGACTAGCGGGAGAAAACACCGGGGAGCTGTTTTTT
TRBJ1-2	-	TRBV27	CASSLEMGANYGYTF	TGTGCCAGCAGTTTAGAGATGGGAGCTAACTATGGCTACACCTTC
TRBJ2-7	-	TRBV27	CVSSRRGSLTYEQYF	TGTGTCAGCAGTCGGAGGGGCAGCCTTACCTACGAGCAGTACTTC
TRBJ2-3	-	TRBV6-5	CASGSDGRVDTQYF	TGTGCCAGCGGCTCTGACGGGAGAGTAGATACGCAGTATTTT
TRBJ1-1	-	TRBV5-1	CASSLDFGNTEAFF	TGCGCCAGCAGCTTGGACTTTGGGAACACTGAAGCTTTCTTT
TRBJ2-7	-	TRBV9	CASSGGGTYEQYF	TGTGCCAGCAGCGGCGGCGGAACGTACGAGCAGTACTTC
TRBJ2-7	-	TRBV14	CASSLTGLSYEQYF	TGTGCCAGCAGCCTTACGGGACTCTCCTACGAGCAGTACTTC
TRBJ2-7	TRBD1	TRBV7-9	CASSWAGQGYYEQYF	TGTGCCAGCAGCTGGGCGGGACAGGGATACTACGAGCAGTACTTC
TRBJ2-1	TRBD2	TRBV28	CAGTSGRFGEQFF	TGTGCCGGGACTAGCGGGAGGTTCGGTGAGCAGTTCTTC
TRBJ2-1	-	TRBV27	CASSLRQGSSYNEQFF	TGTGCCAGCAGTTTACGGCAGGGCAGCTCCTACAATGAGCAGTTCTTC
TRBJ2-3	TRBD1	TRBV5-1	CASSTGQGTDTDTQYF	TGCGCCAGCAGCACCGGACAGGGCACAGACACAGATACGCAGTATTTT
TRBJ2-6	-	TRBV4-2	CASSQVEGTNSGANVLTF	TGTGCCAGCAGCCAAGTTGAAGGGACAAACTCTGGGGCCAACGTCCTGACTTTC
TRBJ2-3	TRBD2	TRBV10-3	CAISEYAGGHRTDTQYF	TGTGCCATCAGTGAGTACGCGGGGGGACACCGCACAGATACGCAGTATTTT
TRBJ1-5	-	TRBV28	CASSGLGNQPQHF	TGTGCCAGCTCAGGGTTAGGCAATCAGCCCCAGCATTTT
TRBJ1-3	-	TRBV28	CASSLGGGGSGNTIYF	TGTGCCAGCAGTTTAGGGGGAGGGGGCTCTGGAAACACCATATATTTT
TRBJ2-4	-	TRBV29-1	CSVEGREMAKNIQYF	TGCAGCGTTGAGGGCCGGGAGATGGCCAAAAACATTCAGTACTTC
TRBJ1-1	-	TRBV4-2	CASSQEGAGDANTEAFF	TGTGCCAGCAGCCAAGAGGGGGCAGGGGATGCGAACACTGAAGCTTTCTTT
TRBJ1-1	-	TRBV5-4	CASSLEVDRLSSEAFF	TGTGCCAGCAGCTTGGAAGTCGATAGATTGAGTTCTGAAGCTTTCTTT